The entry that follows covers one TCR beta chain sequence. This CDR3 contains 13 residues. Germline lookup yields CDR1 MNHEY and CDR2 SVGAGI. The V gene lost 6 bases and the J gene lost 0 bases, with 5 bases spanning the gap. The entry originates in a study of blood T cell repertoires in COVID-19. Study at large: Samples came from the United States, Italy and Spain, spanning acute and convalescent COVID-19.

Clones were read by immunoSEQ multiplex PCR, and TCRdb kept only the in-frame ones, dropping some. The table lists roughly 340,000 clones, 87% of them singletons. Sequencing used peripheral blood. The chain links TRBV6-5 to TRBJ2-2; the D is unclear. The clonotype was recovered from a woman aged 45-65 years with COVID-19, enrolled during active disease. The CDR3 DNA reads as TGTGCCAGCAGCCCATCGAACACCGGGGAGCTGTTTTTT. This encodes CASSPSNTGELFF.